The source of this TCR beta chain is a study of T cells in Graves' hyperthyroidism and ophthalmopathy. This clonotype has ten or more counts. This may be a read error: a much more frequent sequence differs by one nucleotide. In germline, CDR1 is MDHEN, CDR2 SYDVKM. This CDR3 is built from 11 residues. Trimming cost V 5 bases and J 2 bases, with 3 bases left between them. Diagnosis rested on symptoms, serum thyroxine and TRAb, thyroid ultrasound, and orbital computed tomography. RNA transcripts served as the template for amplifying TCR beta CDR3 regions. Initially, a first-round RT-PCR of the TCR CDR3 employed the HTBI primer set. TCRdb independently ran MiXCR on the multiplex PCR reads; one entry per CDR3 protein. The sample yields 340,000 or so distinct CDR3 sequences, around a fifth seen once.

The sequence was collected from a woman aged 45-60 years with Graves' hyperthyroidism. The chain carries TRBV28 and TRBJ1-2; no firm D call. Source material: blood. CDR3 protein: CASSGNYGYTF. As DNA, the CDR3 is TGTGCCAGCAGTGGGAACTATGGCTACACCTTC.